The entry below gives a single T cell receptor beta chain sequence along with its context. Its antigen remains unidentified. These data are taken from a study of shared clonotypes between healthy human individuals. With 2 bases removed from V and 0 bases from J, the gap between germline ends came to 10 bases. The CDR3 runs to 14 residues. The germline V gene has CDR1 SQVTM and CDR2 ANQGSEA. General observations from the study: Clonotypes shared by all four sorted-subset donors had higher generation probabilities than non-shared clonotypes.

TCRdb's table, derived via immunoSEQ multiplex PCR, lists solely in-frame clones and lacks some. The table shows 850,000 to 1,100,000 clones, with 60% to 85% occurring only once. This rearrangement joins TRBV29-1 to TRBJ1-1; D is uncertain. The specimen sequenced was memory CD4+ T cells from PBMCs. The subset is: CD45RA-negative fraction. This clonotype was sampled from a man younger than 30 in good health. Some clones in this sample may be carry-over from other donors' samples. The CDR3 sequence is CSVERSAMNTEAFF. CDR3 DNA: TGCAGCGTTGAACGGAGCGCGATGAACACTGAAGCTTTCTTT.